This is a list of T cell receptor beta chains from one sample in a study of CD8+ T cells in alopecia areata. The data were produced by immunoSEQ multiplex PCR, yet TCRdb's version contains in-frame clones alone and is incomplete. The sample contains 140,000 or so clones, 62% of which appear only once. Sequencing was done on a sample of CD8+ T cells sorted from blood. These receptors all stem from a human donor in good health. The CDR3 runs from the conserved cysteine through the conserved F or W. D genes are given only for firm matches. Size values are once, few and many counts, or a class for expanded clones, and some rows have none.

d_gene | j_gene | abundance | v_gene | CDR3aa | CDR3nt
. | TRBJ2-1 | . | TRBV7-9 | CASSPPLGYNEQFF | TGTGCCAGCAGCCCCCCCCTTGGTTACAATGAGCAGTTCTTC
. | TRBJ2-5 | . | TRBV7-6 | CASSPTMAVGETQYF | TGTGCCAGCAGCCCCACGATGGCGGTCGGGGAGACCCAGTACTTC
TRBD2 | TRBJ2-2 | few | TRBV6-1 | CASSGYNLAATGNTGELFF | TGTGCCAGCAGTGGCTACAACCTAGCGGCCACGGGGAACACCGGGGAGCTGTTTTTT
. | TRBJ1-1 | few | TRBV29-1 | CSVEGAEAFF | TGCAGCGTTGAGGGGGCTGAAGCTTTCTTT
TRBD1 | TRBJ2-7 | . | TRBV29-1 | CSVGDRDMSYEQYF | TGCAGCGTTGGGGACAGGGATATGTCCTACGAGCAGTACTTC
. | TRBJ2-1 | . | TRBV4-1 | CASSPLTGPPPNGEQFF | TGCGCCAGCAGCCCTTTGACGGGACCACCGCCTAACGGTGAGCAGTTCTTC
. | TRBJ2-3 | . | TRBV9 | CASSVGDDTDTQYF | TGTGCCAGCAGCGTGGGGGACGACACAGATACGCAGTATTTT
TRBD1 | TRBJ2-7 | . | TRBV11-2 | CASSLAGQGYEQYF | TGTGCCAGCAGCTTAGCGGGACAGGGGTACGAGCAGTACTTC
TRBD2 | TRBJ2-2 | . | TRBV29-1 | CSVERRSSGSHHKRGELFF | TGCAGCGTTGAACGACGCTCAAGCGGGAGTCATCATAAGAGGGGGGAGCTGTTTTTT
TRBD2 | TRBJ2-7 | . | TRBV29-1 | CSVVLVAGLSYEQYF | TGCAGCGTTGTATTGGTAGCGGGACTCTCCTACGAGCAGTACTTC
. | TRBJ1-5 | . | TRBV9 | CASSPEGRNGQPQHF | TGTGCCAGCAGCCCCGAAGGACGAAACGGCCAGCCCCAGCATTTT
. | TRBJ2-7 | . | TRBV11-2 | CASSSNNIGGYEQYF | TGTGCCAGCAGCTCGAACAACATCGGGGGCTACGAGCAGTACTTC
TRBD1 | TRBJ2-5 | . | TRBV30 | CAWRATGETQYF | TGTGCCTGGAGGGCGACAGGGGAGACCCAGTACTTC
. | TRBJ1-2 | . | TRBV9 | CASSLRVDGAYGYTF | TGTGCCAGCAGCCTACGCGTAGACGGAGCCTATGGCTACACCTTC
. | TRBJ2-3 | once | TRBV2 | CASSDGLRRTDTQYF | TGTGCCAGCAGTGATGGACTACGACGCACAGATACGCAGTATTTT
. | TRBJ2-1 | . | TRBV4-2 | CASSQEGGTSHYNEQFF | TGTGCCAGCAGCCAAGAGGGTGGGACCTCGCACTACAATGAGCAGTTCTTC
TRBD1 | TRBJ2-2 | . | TRBV2 | CASPGQGAQAGELFF | TGTGCCAGCCCGGGACAGGGGGCGCAAGCCGGGGAGCTGTTTTTT
TRBD2 | TRBJ2-5 | once | TRBV10-3 | CAISESVLAGGYQETQYF | TGTGCCATCAGTGAGTCGGTACTAGCGGGAGGTTACCAAGAGACCCAGTACTTC
. | TRBJ1-1 | . | TRBV10-2 | CASSEFDSLEAFF | TGCGCCAGCAGTGAGTTCGACAGCCTTGAAGCTTTCTTT
TRBD1 | TRBJ2-3 | . | TRBV9 | CASSTGASTDTQYF | TGTGCCAGCAGTACAGGGGCGAGCACAGATACGCAGTATTTT
. | TRBJ1-2 | few | TRBV29-1 | CSVEGRVGYTF | TGCAGCGTTGAAGGGCGGGTTGGCTACACCTTC
TRBD1 | TRBJ1-1 | . | TRBV27 | CASSLLSGGGTKEAFF | TGTGCCAGCAGTTTATTGTCTGGAGGGGGCACGAAGGAAGCTTTCTTT
. | TRBJ1-2 | . | TRBV23-1 | CASSQEGIPTTNYGYTF | TGCGCCAGCAGTCAAGAGGGGATCCCTACTACTAACTATGGCTACACCTTC
. | TRBJ1-2 | . | TRBV27 | CASGEQGRRSGYTF | TGTGCCAGCGGGGAGCAAGGGCGCAGAAGTGGCTACACCTTC
. | TRBJ2-7 | . | TRBV30 | CALDSYEQYF | TGTGCCTTGGACAGCTACGAGCAGTACTTC
. | TRBJ2-5 | . | TRBV7-9 | CASTEGGQETQYF | TGTGCCAGCACTGAAGGGGGACAAGAGACCCAGTACTTC
. | TRBJ1-2 | . | TRBV30 | CAWKDYGYTF | TGTGCCTGGAAGGATTATGGCTACACCTTC
. | TRBJ2-5 | . | TRBV13 | CASSFRRHQETQYF | TGTGCCAGCAGCTTCAGGCGGCACCAAGAGACCCAGTACTTC
TRBD2 | TRBJ2-6 | . | TRBV30 | CALLAGAQGANVLTF | TGTGCCTTATTAGCGGGAGCACAGGGGGCCAACGTCCTGACTTTC
. | TRBJ2-1 | . | TRBV29-1 | CSVGDSGFEQFF | TGCAGCGTGGGGGACTCAGGTTTTGAGCAGTTCTTC
. | TRBJ2-2 | . | TRBV14 | CASSQGSGELFF | TGTGCCAGCAGCCAGGGGTCCGGGGAGCTGTTTTTT
. | TRBJ2-7 | . | TRBV13 | CASGMRPAYEQYF | TGTGCCAGCGGGATGAGACCCGCCTACGAGCAGTACTTC
. | TRBJ1-3 | few | TRBV7-9 | CASSLYRRNTIYF | TGTGCCAGCAGCTTATACCGCCGAAACACCATATATTTT
. | TRBJ2-2 | . | TRBV10-1 | CASSVGGTGELFF | TGCGCCAGCAGTGTTGGGGGCACCGGGGAGCTGTTTTTT
. | TRBJ1-2 | . | TRBV27 | CASSFSANYGYTF | TGTGCCAGCAGTTTCTCGGCCAACTATGGCTACACCTTC
. | TRBJ2-1 | . | TRBV29-1 | CSVVPAGHYNEQFF | TGCAGCGTCGTCCCAGCGGGACATTACAATGAGCAGTTCTTC
TRBD2 | TRBJ2-7 | few | TRBV29-1 | CSVETSGSYEQYF | TGCAGCGTTGAAACTAGCGGGAGCTACGAGCAGTACTTC
. | TRBJ2-7 | . | TRBV5-1 | CASSSSRTDGKYF | TGCGCCAGCAGCTCGAGTAGGACAGACGGAAAGTACTTC
. | TRBJ2-1 | . | TRBV13 | CASSLDSGNEQFF | TGTGCCAGCAGCTTAGATAGCGGCAATGAGCAGTTCTTC
. | TRBJ1-2 | . | TRBV2 | CASSLGAHYGYTF | TGTGCCAGCAGTTTAGGGGCCCACTATGGCTACACCTTC
. | TRBJ2-6 | . | TRBV30 | CAWTFSGASGANVLTF | TGTGCCTGGACTTTTAGCGGAGCCTCTGGGGCCAACGTCCTGACTTTC